The sample holds one count of the clone carrying this T cell receptor (beta chain). The CDR3 has 14 amino acids. The V gene's germline CDR1 is SGHVS and CDR2 FQNEAQ. The ends were cut back, 5 bases at V and 7 bases at J, with 17 bases in the middle. This sample is drawn from a study of CD8 T cells in Susac syndrome. RNA was extracted with the RNeasy kit, and a quantity of roughly 0.5 to 1 ug was reverse transcribed using random hexamers. By means of immunoSEQ multiplex PCR, TCR beta CDR3 spanning 54 Vbeta and 13 Jbeta underwent amplification. One entry per CDR3 protein, called by TCRdb with MiXCR from the immunoSEQ multiplex PCR reads. The sample has some 150,000 distinct CDR3 sequences, 85% to 95% seen once.

Sample: CD8+ T cells from PBMCs. J is TRBJ2-5 and V is TRBV7-8; D may be TRBD2 (7 bases). This receptor was identified in a human donor with multiple sclerosis. CDR3 loop: CASSPGVGGGTQYF. DNA of the CDR3: TGTGCCAGCAGCCCCGGGGTAGGGGGGGGGACCCAGTACTTC.